This T cell receptor beta chain was recovered during a study of blood T cell repertoires in COVID-19. Study context: Whether acute or convalescent, the COVID-19 samples came from the United States, Italy and Spain. From T cells, B-cell-depleted T cells, or PBMCs came the material, which was cDNA or gDNA.

Original analysis: Amplification of reference gene primers provided the estimated nucleated cell counts. Measured with immunoSEQ multiplex PCR; TCRdb has only the in-frame clones, and not every one. V and J calls and clone size follow that table, whereas D and trimming were derived from the DNA. This sample carries under 200,000 clones, 70% to 90% of them seen once, and the ten largest clones take over 7%. V was pared by 2 bases and J by 3 bases, with 13 bases between. The CDR3 has 16 amino acids. CDR1 and CDR2 from the germline V gene are LGHDT and YNNKEL (reference sequence). The chain carries TRBV3-1 (or the pseudogene TRBV3-2) and TRBJ1-4; D perhaps matches TRBD1 (6 bases). The sequence derives from an elderly woman in a cohort sampled during active or convalescent COVID-19. The sequencing sample was made of peripheral blood. The CDR3 DNA sequence: TGTGCCAGCAGCCAAACCGGGACAATCCCTAATGAAAAACTGTTTTTT. Translation gives CASSQTGTIPNEKLFF.